The rows below give T cell receptor beta chains drawn from one sample of a study of CD8+ T cells in alopecia areata. The method was immunoSEQ multiplex PCR; TCRdb's version includes in-frame clones alone and lacks a portion of them. The sample gives 200,000 to 250,000 clones, 50% to 65% of which show up once; 0.45% is in the top ten. The sequencing here drew on CD4+ T cells sorted from blood, taken at week 0. The receptors were gathered from a human donor with alopecia areata. Each CDR3 is given with its conserved first and last residue. The order of the fields is V gene, clone size, J gene, D gene, CDR3 DNA, CDR3 protein. D genes are given only for firm matches. Not every row has a clone size; where given, it reads once, few, many or a size class.

V: TRBV19
size: NA
J: TRBJ1-2
D: NA
DNA: TGTGCCAGTAGTTCCATGGCAGGACAGATTTTTAACTATGGCTACACCTTC
CDR3: CASSSMAGQIFNYGYTF

V: TRBV11-2
size: NA
J: TRBJ2-1
D: TRBD2
DNA: TGTGCCAGCAGTCCCGCTAGCGGGAGGCTCAATGAGCAGTTCTTC
CDR3: CASSPASGRLNEQFF

V: TRBV4-2
size: few
J: TRBJ1-1
D: NA
DNA: TGTGCCAGCAGCCACGAACACCTTAACACTGAAGCTTTCTTT
CDR3: CASSHEHLNTEAFF

V: TRBV4-2
size: once
J: TRBJ2-2
D: NA
DNA: TGTGCCAGCAGCCAAGATCTGGGAAGAGGACTGTCCCTTAGGCCAACCGGGGAGCTGTTTTTT
CDR3: CASSQDLGRGLSLRPTGELFF

V: TRBV6-6
size: NA
J: TRBJ1-4
D: NA
DNA: TGTGCCAGCAGTTACCCACTGAGGGGGGCTGGTGAAAAACTGTTTTTT
CDR3: CASSYPLRGAGEKLFF

V: TRBV25-1
size: NA
J: TRBJ1-1
D: NA
DNA: TGTGCCAGCAGTGCCGACAGGAACACTGAAGCTTTCTTT
CDR3: CASSADRNTEAFF

V: TRBV30
size: few
J: TRBJ1-5
D: NA
DNA: TGTGCCTGGAGTGTACAGGACAGTCAGCCCCAGCATTTT
CDR3: CAWSVQDSQPQHF

V: TRBV29-1
size: few
J: TRBJ2-5
D: NA
DNA: TGCAGCGTTGGAGGACACGTTCAAGAGACCCAGTACTTC
CDR3: CSVGGHVQETQYF

V: TRBV5-1
size: NA
J: TRBJ2-3
D: NA
DNA: TGCGCCAGCAGCTTGGGTTCTCGACTAGGGGATACGCAGTATTTT
CDR3: CASSLGSRLGDTQYF

V: TRBV2
size: NA
J: TRBJ1-1
D: NA
DNA: TGTGCCAGCAGTGTTTTGGGGAGGGGCACTGAAGCTTTCTTT
CDR3: CASSVLGRGTEAFF

V: TRBV7-2
size: few
J: TRBJ2-3
D: TRBD2
DNA: TGTGCCACCCCACTAGCGGGGGGGCGTTGGGATACGCAGTATTTT
CDR3: CATPLAGGRWDTQYF

V: TRBV6-1
size: NA
J: TRBJ2-7
D: TRBD2
DNA: TGTGCCAGCTCGCGCGGGAGCGGTTCCTACGAGCAGTACTTC
CDR3: CASSRGSGSYEQYF

V: TRBV30
size: NA
J: TRBJ1-3
D: NA
DNA: TGTGCCTGGAGGACGGCAGTTGGAAACACCATATATTTT
CDR3: CAWRTAVGNTIYF

V: TRBV30
size: few
J: TRBJ1-1
D: NA
DNA: TGTGCCTGGAGTGTAGCACGTACTGAAGCTTTCTTT
CDR3: CAWSVARTEAFF

V: TRBV6-1
size: NA
J: TRBJ1-1
D: NA
DNA: TGTGCCAGCAGTGAACTAGGGATTGAAGCTTTCTTT
CDR3: CASSELGIEAFF

V: TRBV7-9
size: once
J: TRBJ2-5
D: NA
DNA: TGTGCCAGCAGGTTCCTGGGCGGCCGACTCTTGGAGACCCAGTACTTC
CDR3: CASRFLGGRLLETQYF

V: TRBV6-5
size: NA
J: TRBJ2-7
D: NA
DNA: TGTGCCAGCAGCCACGGGGGTGGTACCTACGAGCAGTACTTC
CDR3: CASSHGGGTYEQYF

V: TRBV7-8
size: NA
J: TRBJ2-3
D: NA
DNA: TGTGCCAGCAGCTTAGGACCTCAAGATACGCAGTATTTT
CDR3: CASSLGPQDTQYF

V: TRBV14
size: NA
J: TRBJ1-1
D: TRBD1
DNA: TGTGCCAGCAGCCAAAGGACAGGGGCGGGCGCTTTCTTT
CDR3: CASSQRTGAGAFF

V: TRBV6-5
size: NA
J: TRBJ1-1
D: NA
DNA: TGTGCCAGCAGTTACAGGGGGAACACTGAAGCTTTCTTT
CDR3: CASSYRGNTEAFF

V: TRBV30
size: NA
J: TRBJ1-1
D: TRBD1
DNA: TGTGCCTGGAGTGTACCTTGGGGACAGATGAACACTGAAGCTTTCTTT
CDR3: CAWSVPWGQMNTEAFF

V: TRBV4-1
size: NA
J: TRBJ1-2
D: NA
DNA: TGCGCCAGCAGCCAGTGGGGGGATGGCTACACCTTC
CDR3: CASSQWGDGYTF

V: TRBV28
size: NA
J: TRBJ2-7
D: TRBD2
DNA: TGTGCCAGCAGTCCACGACTAGCGGGAGGCCCCCCCTACGAGCAGTACTTC
CDR3: CASSPRLAGGPPYEQYF

V: TRBV18
size: NA
J: TRBJ1-1
D: NA
DNA: TGTGCCAGCTCACGCCCGGGGCCCGACGGCACTGAAGCTTTCTTT
CDR3: CASSRPGPDGTEAFF

V: TRBV6-1
size: NA
J: TRBJ1-2
D: TRBD1
DNA: TGTGCCATTACGAAGGGGGACAGTAACTATGGCTACACCTTC
CDR3: CAITKGDSNYGYTF

V: TRBV9
size: NA
J: TRBJ1-2
D: TRBD1
DNA: TGTGCCAGCAGCGGGGGACAGGCTAACTATGGCTACACCTTC
CDR3: CASSGGQANYGYTF

V: TRBV21-1
size: few
J: TRBJ1-2
D: NA
DNA: TGTGCCAGCAGCAAGAACAGAAACTATGGCTACACCTTC
CDR3: CASSKNRNYGYTF

V: TRBV18
size: many
J: TRBJ1-3
D: NA
DNA: TGTGCCAGCTCTCCAGCGTCCGCTGGAAACACCATATATTTT
CDR3: CASSPASAGNTIYF

V: TRBV27
size: few
J: TRBJ1-5
D: TRBD1
DNA: TGTGCCAGTAATCCCAGGGGCAGGGGGCCGAATCAGCCCCAGCATTTT
CDR3: CASNPRGRGPNQPQHF

V: TRBV5-1
size: NA
J: TRBJ2-5
D: NA
DNA: TGCGCCAGCAGCTTGGGTCCATCCGAGACCCAGTACTTC
CDR3: CASSLGPSETQYF

V: TRBV29-1
size: NA
J: TRBJ2-1
D: TRBD1
DNA: TGCAGCGCCGCGACAGGGTCCCTTCCCAATGAGCAGTTCTTC
CDR3: CSAATGSLPNEQFF

V: TRBV7-2
size: NA
J: TRBJ1-1
D: TRBD1
DNA: TGTGCCAGCAGCTACCTACAGGGGATCACTGAAGCTTTCTTT
CDR3: CASSYLQGITEAFF

V: TRBV30
size: NA
J: TRBJ1-4
D: NA
DNA: TGTGCCTGGAAAATCAGGGGAACTAATGAAAAACTGTTTTTT
CDR3: CAWKIRGTNEKLFF

V: TRBV27
size: NA
J: TRBJ2-7
D: TRBD1
DNA: TGTGCCAGCAGTTCCGGACAGGGTGGGTTCTACGAGCAGTACTTC
CDR3: CASSSGQGGFYEQYF

V: TRBV7-2
size: NA
J: TRBJ2-1
D: NA
DNA: TGTGCCAGCAGGCTAGGAAGGCGTAGCTCCTACAATGAGCAGTTCTTC
CDR3: CASRLGRRSSYNEQFF

V: TRBV29-1
size: NA
J: TRBJ2-5
D: TRBD1
DNA: TGCAGCGTTGAAACTCCGGGACAGGGCGAGACCCAGTACTTC
CDR3: CSVETPGQGETQYF

V: TRBV9
size: NA
J: TRBJ2-5
D: TRBD2
DNA: TGTGCCAGCAGCGTAGGGACTAGCGGGAGGGCCCGGCAAGAGACCCAGTACTTC
CDR3: CASSVGTSGRARQETQYF

V: TRBV7-2
size: NA
J: TRBJ2-2
D: TRBD2
DNA: TGTGCCAGCAGCCCCACCGGGACTAGCGGGCCCGGGGAGCTGTTTTTT
CDR3: CASSPTGTSGPGELFF

V: TRBV10-2
size: NA
J: TRBJ2-7
D: NA
DNA: TGCGCCAGCAGTGAGTCTATCGAGCAGTACTTC
CDR3: CASSESIEQYF